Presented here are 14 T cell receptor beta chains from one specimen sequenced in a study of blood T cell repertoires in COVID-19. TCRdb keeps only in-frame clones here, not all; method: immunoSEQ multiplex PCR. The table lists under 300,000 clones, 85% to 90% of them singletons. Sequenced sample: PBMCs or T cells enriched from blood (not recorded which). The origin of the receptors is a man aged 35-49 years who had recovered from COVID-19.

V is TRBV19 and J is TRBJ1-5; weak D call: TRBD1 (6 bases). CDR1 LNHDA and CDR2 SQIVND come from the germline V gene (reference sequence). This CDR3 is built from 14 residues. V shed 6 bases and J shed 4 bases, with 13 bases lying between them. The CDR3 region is CASSQDSPNQPQHF. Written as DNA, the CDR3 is TGTGCCAGTAGCCAGGACAGCCCTAATCAGCCCCAGCATTTT. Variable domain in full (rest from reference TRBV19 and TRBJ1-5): DGGITQSPKYLFRKEGQNVTLSCEQNLNHDAMYWYRQDPGQGLRLIYYSQIVNDFQKGDIAEGYSVSREKKESFPLTVTSAQKNPTAFYLCASSQDSPNQPQHFGDGTRLSIL.

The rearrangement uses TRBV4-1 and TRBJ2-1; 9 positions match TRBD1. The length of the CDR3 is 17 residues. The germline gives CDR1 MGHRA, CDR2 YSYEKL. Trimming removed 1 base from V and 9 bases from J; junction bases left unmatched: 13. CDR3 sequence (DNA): TGCGCCAGCAGCCAAGCTTACCGGGACAGGGCCTCTGCTGAGCAGTTCTTC. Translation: CASSQAYRDRASAEQFF.

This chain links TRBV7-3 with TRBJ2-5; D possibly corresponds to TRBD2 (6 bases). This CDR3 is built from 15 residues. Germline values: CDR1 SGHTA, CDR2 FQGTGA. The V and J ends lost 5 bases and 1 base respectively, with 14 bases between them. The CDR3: CASSPGLPGQETQYF. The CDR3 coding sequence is TGTGCCAGCAGCCCGGGACTGCCGGGCCAAGAGACCCAGTACTTC.

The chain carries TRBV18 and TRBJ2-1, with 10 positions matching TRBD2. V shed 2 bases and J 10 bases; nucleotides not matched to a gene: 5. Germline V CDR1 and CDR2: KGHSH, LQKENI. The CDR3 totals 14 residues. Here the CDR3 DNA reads TGTGCCAGCTCACCAATTACTAGCGGGGTAGAGCAGTTCTTC. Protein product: CASSPITSGVEQFF.

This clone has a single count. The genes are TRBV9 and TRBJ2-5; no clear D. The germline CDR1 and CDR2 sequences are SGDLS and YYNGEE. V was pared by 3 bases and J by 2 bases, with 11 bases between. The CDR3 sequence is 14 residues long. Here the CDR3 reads CASSGRGVQETQYF. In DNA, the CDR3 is TGTGCCAGCAGCGGCCGCGGCGTACAAGAGACCCAGTACTTC.

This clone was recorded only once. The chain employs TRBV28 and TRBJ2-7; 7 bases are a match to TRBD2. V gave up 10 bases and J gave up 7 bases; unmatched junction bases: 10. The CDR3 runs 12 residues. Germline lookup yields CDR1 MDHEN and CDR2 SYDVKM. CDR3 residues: CATGDRRGEQYF. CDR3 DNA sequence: TGTGCCACCGGGGACCGGCGGGGGGAGCAGTACTTC.

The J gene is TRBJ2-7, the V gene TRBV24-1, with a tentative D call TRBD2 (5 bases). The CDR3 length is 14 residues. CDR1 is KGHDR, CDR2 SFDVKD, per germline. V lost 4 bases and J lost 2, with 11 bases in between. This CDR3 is CATSDPGEPYEQYF. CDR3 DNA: TGTGCCACCAGTGACCCCGGGGAACCCTACGAGCAGTACTTC.

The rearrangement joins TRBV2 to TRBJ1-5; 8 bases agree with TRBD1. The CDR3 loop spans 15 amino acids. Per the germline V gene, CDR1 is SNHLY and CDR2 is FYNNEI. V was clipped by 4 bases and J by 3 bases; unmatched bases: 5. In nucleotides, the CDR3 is TGTGCCAGCAGTGTGGTCAGGGGGCCCAATCAGCCCCAGCATTTT. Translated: CASSVVRGPNQPQHF. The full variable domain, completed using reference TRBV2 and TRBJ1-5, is EPEVTQTPSHQVTQMGQEVILRCVPISNHLYFYWYRQILGQKVEFLVSFYNNEISEKSEIFDDQFSVERPDGSNFTLKIRSTKLEDSAMYFCASSVVRGPNQPQHFGDGTRLSIL.

This CDR3 reads CASSPGDSFDQPQHF. The CDR3 bases are TGTGCCAGCTCACCGGGGGACAGTTTCGATCAGCCCCAGCATTTT. The chain recombines TRBV18 with TRBJ1-5; 7 nucleotides align to TRBD1. The CDR3 covers 15 residues. Germline V gives CDR1 KGHSH, CDR2 LQKENI. V lost 3 bases to trimming and J lost 5 bases; unmatched junction nucleotides: 7. Together with reference TRBV18 and TRBJ1-5, the CDR3 gives the full variable domain: NAGVMQNPRHLVRRRGQEARLRCSPMKGHSHVYWYRQLPEEGLKFMVYLQKENIIDESGMPKERFSAEFPKEGPSILRIQQVVRGDSAAYFCASSPGDSFDQPQHFGDGTRLSIL.

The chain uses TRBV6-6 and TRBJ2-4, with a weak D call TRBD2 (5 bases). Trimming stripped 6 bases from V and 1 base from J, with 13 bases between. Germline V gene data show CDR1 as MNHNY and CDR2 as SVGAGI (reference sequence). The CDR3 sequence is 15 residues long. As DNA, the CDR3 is TGTGCCAGCAGCCCTAGGAGCGGTGCCAAAAACATTCAGTACTTC. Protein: CASSPRSGAKNIQYF.

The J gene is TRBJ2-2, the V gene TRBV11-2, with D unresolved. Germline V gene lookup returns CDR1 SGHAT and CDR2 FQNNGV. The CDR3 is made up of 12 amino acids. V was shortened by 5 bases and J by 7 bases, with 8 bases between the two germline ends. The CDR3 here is CASSPYNGELFF. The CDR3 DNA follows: TGTGCCAGCAGCCCTTATAACGGGGAGCTGTTTTTT.

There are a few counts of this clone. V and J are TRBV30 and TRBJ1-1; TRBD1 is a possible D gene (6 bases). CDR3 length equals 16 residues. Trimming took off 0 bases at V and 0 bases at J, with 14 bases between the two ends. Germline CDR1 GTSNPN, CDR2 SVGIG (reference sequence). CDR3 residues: CAWSVPATGLNTEAFF. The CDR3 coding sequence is TGTGCCTGGAGTGTACCCGCGACAGGACTGAACACTGAAGCTTTCTTT.

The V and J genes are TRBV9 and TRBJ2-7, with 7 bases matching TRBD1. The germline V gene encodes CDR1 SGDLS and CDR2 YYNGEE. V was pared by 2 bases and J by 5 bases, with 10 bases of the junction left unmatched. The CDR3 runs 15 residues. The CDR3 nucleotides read TGTGCCAGCAGCGTTGCGACAGGGTTTTCCAACGAGCAGTACTTC. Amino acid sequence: CASSVATGFSNEQYF. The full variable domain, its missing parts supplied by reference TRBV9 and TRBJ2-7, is DSGVTQTPKHLITATGQRVTLRCSPRSGDLSVYWYQQSLDQGLQFLIQYYNGEERAKGNILERFSAQQFPDLHSELNLSSLELGDSALYFCASSVATGFSNEQYFGPGTRLTVT.

CDR3 DNA: TGTGCCATCAGTGAGCCCGGGACTAGCGGGAGCGGTGAGCAGTTCTTC. Translating it yields CAISEPGTSGSGEQFF. This sequence joins TRBV10-3 and TRBJ2-1, with 14 bases fitting TRBD2. The germline V gene encodes CDR1 ENHRY and CDR2 SYGVKD. The CDR3 consists of 16 residues. V lost 2 bases to trimming and J lost 9 bases; unmatched junction nucleotides: 6.